What follows are 23 T cell receptor beta chains derived from one specimen sequenced in a study of T cell repertoires and HLA-DP antigens. These receptors' antigens are unknown. This table comes from immunoSEQ multiplex PCR, and its TCRdb copy is limited to in-frame clones, with some not included. The data show around 90,000 clones, more than 75% seen once. What was sequenced was CD4+ T cells from PBMCs. All receptors come from a middle-aged man in good health and CMV-seronegative.

The V call is TRBV6-5, the J call TRBJ2-7; 10 nucleotides agree with TRBD2. V gave up 6 bases and J gave up 2 bases; unmatched junction bases: 4. This CDR3 is 14 amino acids long. Germline V gene data show CDR1 as MNHEY and CDR2 as SVGAGI. In nucleotides, the CDR3 is TGTGCCAGCAGAAGGACTAGCGGAACCTACGAGCAGTACTTC. Translation: CASRRTSGTYEQYF.

This clone is labeled as medium-sized. This chain connects TRBV5-4 to TRBJ1-2, with TRBD1 identical over 8 bases. CDR3 length: 14 residues. The V gene's germline CDR1 is SGHNT and CDR2 YYREEE (reference sequence). Germline trimming cut 0 bases from V and 8 bases from J; bases unmatched to any gene: 6. In DNA form, the CDR3 reads TGTGCCAGCAGCTTGGGGCAGGGGGCGCGCGGCTACACCTTC. It codes for CASSLGQGARGYTF.

The chain carries TRBV7-9 and TRBJ1-1, with D possibly being TRBD1 (6 bases). The CDR3 totals 16 residues. CDR1 SEHNR and CDR2 FQNEAQ come from the germline V gene (reference sequence). Trimming removed 5 bases from V and 1 base from J, with 17 bases in between. CDR3 region: CASSLQGWHGNTEAFF. CDR3 DNA sequence: TGTGCCAGCAGCCTACAGGGTTGGCATGGGAACACTGAAGCTTTCTTT.

The CDR3 protein is CASSLPVAGRDTQYF. The CDR3 bases are TGCGCCAGCAGCCTGCCAGTGGCAGGGAGGGATACGCAGTATTTT. The V call is TRBV5-1, the J call TRBJ2-3; a possible D gene is TRBD2 (6 bases). The CDR3 contains 15 residues. The germline gives CDR1 SGHRS, CDR2 YFSETQ. Trimming removed 4 bases from V and 6 bases from J, with 18 bases in between.

The chain combines TRBV6-1 with TRBJ1-2; 7 bases line up with TRBD1. Unmatched junction bases numbered 7, after V lost 3 bases and J lost 6 bases. The CDR3 consists of 14 residues. CDR1 MNHNS and CDR2 SASEGT come from the germline V gene. The CDR3 bases are TGTGCCAGCAGTGAGGGGACAGTCGATAATGGCTACACCTTC. Translation: CASSEGTVDNGYTF.

This clone was seen only once. Other DNA sequences in the same sample also yield this CDR3. The chain combines TRBV9 with TRBJ2-7; D possibly corresponds to TRBD2 (6 bases). This CDR3 comprises 14 residues. V lost 0 bases, J lost 2 bases, and 9 bases lay in between. CDR1 SGDLS and CDR2 YYNGEE come from the germline V gene. CDR3 residues: CASSVDGGTYEQYF. The CDR3 nucleotides are TGTGCCAGCAGCGTAGATGGGGGGACCTACGAGCAGTACTTC. Complete variable domain (other parts from reference TRBV9 and TRBJ2-7): DSGVTQTPKHLITATGQRVTLRCSPRSGDLSVYWYQQSLDQGLQFLIQYYNGEERAKGNILERFSAQQFPDLHSELNLSSLELGDSALYFCASSVDGGTYEQYFGPGTRLTVT.

This chain joins TRBV15 and TRBJ1-2; unclear D gene. CDR1 and CDR2 (germline): LNHNV, YYDKDF (reference sequence). The ends were cut back, 0 bases at V and 5 bases at J, with 16 bases in the middle. This CDR3 is built from 16 residues. The CDR3, as DNA: TGTGCCACCAGCAGAGATACCCCTTCGCGCGTGTATGGCTACACCTTC. Translated, it gives CATSRDTPSRVYGYTF.

This CDR3 is CASSLSGGSTEAFF. In nucleotides, the CDR3 is TGTGCCAGCAGCTTAAGTGGGGGATCCACTGAAGCTTTCTTT. V and J are TRBV7-3 and TRBJ1-1; maybe TRBD1 (5 bases). Germline CDR1 reads SGHTA; CDR2 reads FQGTGA. The CDR3 spans 14 residues. Trimming stripped 1 base from V and 4 bases from J, with 10 bases between.

The rearrangement links TRBV19 to TRBJ1-5, with a weak D call TRBD1 (5 bases). Germline V gene lookup returns CDR1 LNHDA and CDR2 SQIVND (reference sequence). V shed 6 bases and J shed 2 bases, with 20 bases lying between them. The CDR3 extends over 17 amino acids. The CDR3 DNA sequence: TGTGCCAGTAGCTCACCGGCCCGGGGCAGGGGCAATCAGCCCCAGCATTTT. Its protein product is CASSSPARGRGNQPQHF.

The chain is built from TRBV14 and TRBJ2-7; D is undetermined. V gave up 2 bases and J gave up 1 base, with 0 bases separating them. The CDR3 consists of 11 residues. CDR1 is SGHDN, CDR2 FVKESK, per germline. DNA of the CDR3: TGTGCCAGCAGCCAATCCTACGAGCAGTACTTC. It yields the protein CASSQSYEQYF.

The genes are TRBV7-6 and TRBJ2-1; 15 bases are a match to TRBD2. Germline CDR1 and CDR2: SGHVS and FNYEAQ. V shed 7 bases, J shed 6 bases, and the junction held 4 bases outside the gene matches. The CDR3 loop spans 15 amino acids. The CDR3 region is CASTGLAGGSNEQFF. CDR3 bases: TGTGCCAGCACAGGACTAGCGGGAGGGAGCAATGAGCAGTTCTTC.

This chain uses TRBV19 with TRBJ2-1; either TRBD1 or TRBD2 may supply D (5 bases each). The CDR3 is 16 residues long. Trimming shortened V by 1 base and J by 0 bases, and 10 bases separated the two germline ends. The germline V gene has CDR1 LNHDA and CDR2 SQIVND (reference sequence). CDR3 amino acids: CASSIGWGSSYNEQFF. In DNA form, the CDR3 reads TGTGCCAGTAGTATAGGATGGGGGAGCTCCTACAATGAGCAGTTCTTC.

CDR3 sequence reads: CAWSRDPGAANTGELFF. Here the CDR3 DNA reads TGTGCCTGGAGTCGGGACCCCGGGGCAGCGAACACCGGGGAGCTGTTTTTT. The V and J genes are TRBV30 and TRBJ2-2; D tentatively reads TRBD1 or TRBD2 (5 bases each). The V gene's germline CDR1 is GTSNPN and CDR2 SVGIG (reference sequence). The CDR3 consists of 17 residues. V lost 2 bases and J 0 bases, leaving 16 bases between the germline ends.

The chain couples TRBV4-1 to TRBJ2-3; D ambiguous. Germline V gene data show CDR1 as MGHRA and CDR2 as YSYEKL. Trimming removed 2 bases at V and 1 base at J, with 7 bases between. The CDR3 has 14 amino acids. CDR3 in amino acids: CASSQLAGTDTQYF. As DNA, the CDR3 is TGCGCCAGCAGCCAACTGGCTGGCACAGATACGCAGTATTTT.

V is TRBV5-4 and J is TRBJ2-7; TRBD2 is a possible D gene (6 bases). Germline CDR1 reads SGHNT; CDR2 reads YYREEE (reference sequence). The CDR3 runs 15 residues. The V end was cut by 5 bases, the J end by 1 base, with 16 bases between. This chain's CDR3 is CASSLTQTSSYEQYF. DNA for the CDR3: TGTGCCAGCAGTCTAACCCAGACTAGTTCCTACGAGCAGTACTTC.

The rearrangement uses TRBV5-1 and TRBJ1-1, with D possibly TRBD1 on 6 matching bases. The germline V gene has CDR1 SGHRS and CDR2 YFSETQ. Trimming shortened V by 4 bases and J by 1 base, and 14 bases separated the two germline ends. The CDR3 sequence is 15 residues long. CDR3 amino acids: CASSSRGRGNTEAFF. The CDR3 DNA reads TGCGCCAGCAGCAGCAGGGGTCGGGGGAACACTGAAGCTTTCTTT.

The rearrangement links TRBV5-4 to TRBJ1-2, with a weak D call TRBD1 (6 bases). The CDR3 is made up of 17 amino acids. Germline assignment: CDR1 SGHNT and CDR2 YYREEE (reference sequence). Between the trimmed V and J ends, which lost 0 bases and 0 bases, there was a span of 15 bases. This chain's CDR3 is CASSLVRGGTTNYGYTF. CDR3 in DNA: TGTGCCAGCAGCTTGGTCCGGGGGGGGACAACTAACTATGGCTACACCTTC. The variable domain in full, with the rest retrieved from reference TRBV5-4 and TRBJ1-2, is ETGVTQSPTHLIKTRGQQVTLRCSSQSGHNTVSWYQQALGQGPQFIFQYYREEENGRGNFPPRFSGLQFPNYSSELNVNALELDDSALYLCASSLVRGGTTNYGYTFGSGTRLTVV.

The J gene is TRBJ2-3, the V gene TRBV6-5; no clear D gene. The CDR3 has 16 amino acids. Germline loops: CDR1 MNHEY, CDR2 SVGAGI. With 2 bases removed from V and 4 bases from J, the gap between germline ends came to 16 bases. The CDR3 DNA reads as TGTGCCAGCAGTTACGCCGAACCTAGAGCCGCAGATACGCAGTATTTT. Translated: CASSYAEPRAADTQYF.

The chain links TRBV9 to TRBJ2-3, with D uncertain. V was shortened by 4 bases and J by 4 bases, with 19 bases between the two germline ends. Germline-derived CDR1 and CDR2 are SGDLS and YYNGEE. The CDR3 is made up of 16 amino acids. This CDR3 is CASSNPGRAEADTQYF. In nucleotides, the CDR3 is TGTGCCAGCAGCAACCCGGGCCGCGCTGAGGCAGATACGCAGTATTTT.

The CDR3 spells CASSLGAGGPYEQYF. The DNA for the CDR3 is TGTGCCAGCAGCTTAGGGGCGGGGGGGCCCTACGAGCAGTACTTC. V and J are TRBV7-8 and TRBJ2-7; 9 nucleotides match TRBD2. Germline V CDR1 and CDR2: SGHVS, FQNEAQ. CDR3 length equals 15 residues. With V trimmed by 1 base and J by 2 bases, 3 bases remained unmatched.

The rearrangement joins TRBV6-1 to TRBJ2-7; no firm D call. V was trimmed by 6 bases and J by 4 bases, leaving 22 bases between them. Germline CDR1 reads MNHNS; CDR2 reads SASEGT. This CDR3 is built from 16 residues. For the CDR3, the DNA is TGTGCCAGCAGCGAATTCCGACTTAGTCGGGTGTACGAGCAGTACTTC. Translated: CASSEFRLSRVYEQYF.

The V and J genes are TRBV5-6 and TRBJ1-1, with D uncertain. The CDR3 has 14 amino acids. With 2 bases removed from V and 2 bases from J, the gap between germline ends came to 10 bases. Per germline, CDR1 SGHDT and CDR2 YYEEEE. In nucleotides, the CDR3 is TGTGCCAGCAGCTTTGGACGGTATAACACTGAAGCTTTCTTT. Protein sequence: CASSFGRYNTEAFF.

The V and J genes are TRBV5-1 and TRBJ2-5; D remains ambiguous. The germline V and J ends were trimmed by 4 bases and 4 bases, with 14 bases remaining between them. CDR1 and CDR2 from the germline V gene are SGHRS and YFSETQ. This CDR3 has 14 residues. CDR3 DNA: TGCGCCAGCAGCGCCGGATCTTCGGCAGAGACCCAGTACTTC. It translates to CASSAGSSAETQYF.